These 5 T cell receptor beta chains share one sample of origin, sequenced in a study of cytomegalovirus exposure and HLA in healthy donors. 13 Jbeta primers and 60 Vbeta primers were used for the PCR. Profiled with immunoSEQ multiplex PCR; TCRdb holds only in-frame clones, not every one. The table gives around 26,000 clones; the top ten clones make up under 20% of it. The sample was PBMCs. The source is a male donor in good health and CMV-seropositive.

The chain employs TRBV7-6 and TRBJ1-1; the match to TRBD1 covers 9 bases. This CDR3 is 13 amino acids long. V trimming: 6 bases; J trimming: 4 bases; junction bases outside the gene matches: 3. Germline V gene lookup returns CDR1 SGHVS and CDR2 FNYEAQ. CDR3 loop: CASRTGGSTEAFF. The CDR3 DNA reads as TGTGCCAGCAGGACAGGGGGATCCACTGAAGCTTTCTTT.

This chain links TRBV7-9 with TRBJ1-4; D is uncertain. This CDR3 contains 15 residues. The V and J ends lost 1 base and 8 bases respectively, with 14 bases between them. CDR1 SEHNR and CDR2 FQNEAQ come from the germline V gene (reference sequence). The CDR3 nucleotides are TGTGCCAGCAGCTTAGAGAGCCGAGCGACGGAAAAACTGTTTTTT. It encodes CASSLESRATEKLFF. The full variable domain, completed using reference TRBV7-9 and TRBJ1-4, is DTGVSQNPRHKITKRGQNVTFRCDPISEHNRLYWYRQTLGQGPEFLTYFQNEAQLEKSRLLSDRFSAERPKGSFSTLEIQRTEQGDSAMYLCASSLESRATEKLFFGSGTQLSVL.

The chain couples TRBV29-1 to TRBJ2-7; 7 bases agree with TRBD1. The V segment lost 5 bases and the J segment 6 bases; nucleotides outside the gene matches: 7. The CDR3 runs to 12 residues. CDR1 and CDR2 from the germline V gene are SQVTM and ANQGSEA. This chain's CDR3 is CSVRQGVAEQYF. CDR3 coding DNA: TGCAGCGTTAGACAGGGAGTAGCCGAGCAGTACTTC.

The chain combines TRBV29-1 with TRBJ2-7; 7 bases fit TRBD1. The ends lost 6 bases at V and 2 bases at J; junction bases unmatched: 7. This CDR3 region has 13 residues. Germline loops: CDR1 SQVTM, CDR2 ANQGSEA. CDR3: CSVVTGVTYEQYF. In nucleotides, the CDR3 is TGCAGCGTGGTTACAGGGGTGACCTACGAGCAGTACTTC.

The chain has TRBV4-1 and TRBJ2-7; 7 bases are shared with TRBD2. The ends lost 1 base at V and 3 bases at J; junction bases unmatched: 9. The length of the CDR3 is 16 residues. Germline loops: CDR1 MGHRA, CDR2 YSYEKL. CDR3 protein: CASSQVWLAEIYEQYF. As DNA, the CDR3 is TGCGCCAGCAGCCAAGTTTGGCTAGCGGAAATCTACGAGCAGTACTTC.